Below are 21 T cell receptor beta chains sequenced from a single sample in a study of T cell repertoires in cytomegalovirus infection. TCRdb re-called the reads through MiXCR, storing one row per CDR3 protein. The sample carries approximately 770,000 distinct CDR3 sequences, about 27% recorded once. These receptors' targets are unknown. The starting material was cultured CD8+ T cells from PBMCs, obtained from culture after CMV antigen stimulation. The source of these receptors is a human donor in good health (CMV status not recorded). Some clones in this sample may be carry-over from other donors' samples.

This clonotype occurred many times. The chain couples TRBV7-2 to TRBJ2-1; 8 bases line up with TRBD2. V trimming: 3 bases; J trimming: 4 bases; junction bases outside the gene matches: 5. From germline, CDR1 is SGHTA and CDR2 FQGNSA. This CDR3 has 15 residues. This CDR3 is CASSFRGGLYNEQFF. The CDR3 DNA sequence: TGTGCCAGCAGCTTCCGGGGGGGCCTTTACAATGAGCAGTTCTTC.

This clonotype was observed once. The gene calls are TRBV27 and TRBJ2-7, with D hard to call. CDR3 length equals 16 residues. Germline CDR1 reads MNHEY; CDR2 reads SMNVEV (reference sequence). V lost 5 bases, J lost 0 bases, and 17 bases lay in between. The CDR3 sequence is CASSPVRSPISYEQYV. The CDR3 region has the DNA TGTGCCAGCAGTCCCGTAAGAAGCCCTATCTCCTACGAGCAGTACGTC.

The V and J genes are TRBV6-2 or TRBV6-3 and TRBJ2-7; tentatively, D is TRBD1 (6 bases). This CDR3 is built from 13 residues. V was trimmed by 7 bases and J by 3 bases, leaving 13 bases between them. The V gene's germline CDR1 is MNHEY and CDR2 SVGEGT. In nucleotides, the CDR3 is TGTGCCAGCAATTCGAGACAGGACTACGAGCAGTACGTC. Protein product: CASNSRQDYEQYV.

The chain links TRBV6-2 or TRBV6-3 to TRBJ2-1; D ambiguous. This CDR3 is built from 13 residues. The germline CDR1 and CDR2 sequences are MNHEY and SVGEGT. V lost 4 bases and J 0 bases, leaving 4 bases between the germline ends. The CDR3 bases are TGTGCCAGCAGTTTCGCCTCCTACAATGAGCAGTTCTTC. Protein: CASSFASYNEQFF.

This clonotype was seen a few times. V is TRBV7-9 and J is TRBJ1-1, with D unresolved. V was shortened by 5 bases and J by 6 bases, with 16 bases between the two germline ends. This CDR3 spans 14 amino acids. Germline-derived CDR1 and CDR2 are SEHNR and FQNEAQ (reference sequence). The CDR3 bases are TGTGCCAGCAGCCCCGGGAGCCGACATCCTGAAGCTTTCTTT. It specifies CASSPGSRHPEAFF.

The chain has TRBV27 and TRBJ1-2; D is undetermined. The V end was cut by 0 bases, the J end by 5 bases, with 10 bases between. The germline CDR1 and CDR2 sequences are MNHEY and SMNVEV (reference sequence). The CDR3 contains 14 residues. The CDR3 nucleotides read TGTGCCAGCAGTTTATCTATATCCTATTATGGCTACACCTTC. Translated, it gives CASSLSISYYGYTF.

This clonotype showed up just a few times. The CDR3 reads CASSLGQGATLRRAFF. In DNA form, the CDR3 reads TGCGCCAGCAGTCTTGGTCAGGGGGCGACCCTGCGTCGGGCGTTCTTC. The chain carries TRBV23-1 and TRBJ2-1, with 8 bases identical to TRBD1. TRBV23-1 is reported as an ORF; its role is uncertain. This CDR3 comprises 16 residues. The J segment lost 15 bases and the V segment lost 4 bases, leaving 20 bases of the junction unmatched.

The rearrangement joins TRBV27 to TRBJ2-7; D gene ambiguous. The CDR3 is made up of 13 amino acids. V was shortened by 4 bases and J by 2 bases, with 9 bases between the two germline ends. Germline V gene lookup returns CDR1 MNHEY and CDR2 SMNVEV (reference sequence). The DNA of the CDR3 is TGTGCCAGCAGTTCTTCCCGTACCTACGAGCAGTACTTC. It specifies CASSSSRTYEQYF.

This clonotype was seen many times. V gene TRBV7-2 combines with J gene TRBJ2-3; 10 nucleotides match TRBD2. Germline loops: CDR1 SGHTA, CDR2 FQGNSA. This CDR3 comprises 15 residues. Losses at the gene ends were 4 bases for V and 4 bases for J; bases not matched to a gene: 5. The CDR3 coding sequence is TGTGCCAGCAGCTCTAGCGGGGGCAGGGCAGATACGCAGTATTTT. It translates to CASSSSGGRADTQYF.

This clonotype was counted a few times. The V and J genes are TRBV27 and TRBJ1-2; D not resolved. CDR1 and CDR2 from the germline V gene are MNHEY and SMNVEV (reference sequence). The CDR3 has 15 amino acids. Trimming pared 0 bases from V and 4 bases from J, leaving 12 bases between. CDR3 DNA: TGTGCCAGCAGTTTATCGGCCAGAAACTCCTATGGCTACACCTTC. It encodes CASSLSARNSYGYTF.

V usage is TRBV7-9 and J usage is TRBJ1-4; the D gene is possibly TRBD1 (6 bases). CDR1 and CDR2 from the germline V gene are SEHNR and FQNEAQ (reference sequence). The CDR3 sequence is 15 residues long. Deletions cut 0 bases from V and 8 bases from J, with 13 bases between. DNA of the CDR3: TGTGCCAGCAGCTTAGCGCTACAGGGTGAAGAAAAACTGTTTTTT. This encodes CASSLALQGEEKLFF. Full variable domain (missing parts from reference TRBV7-9 and TRBJ1-4): DTGVSQNPRHKITKRGQNVTFRCDPISEHNRLYWYRQTLGQGPEFLTYFQNEAQLEKSRLLSDRFSAERPKGSFSTLEIQRTEQGDSAMYLCASSLALQGEEKLFFGSGTQLSVL.

The CDR3 loop reads CASSPSWGYSTDTQYF. In nucleotides, the CDR3 is TGTGCCAGCAGCCCTTCGTGGGGATATAGCACAGATACGCAGTATTTT. The chain uses TRBV2 and TRBJ2-3; D is undetermined. This CDR3 region has 16 residues. Trimming removed 6 bases from V and 0 bases from J, with 16 bases in between. Germline CDR1 and CDR2: SNHLY and FYNNEI.

The chain uses TRBV10-2 and TRBJ2-2, with a possible D match to TRBD2 (7 bases). The CDR3 is 16 amino acids. CDR1 is WSHSY and CDR2 is SAAADI in the germline V gene. With 7 bases removed from V and 4 bases from J, the gap between germline ends came to 19 bases. The CDR3 sequence is CASIEVAAGATGELFF. The CDR3 coding sequence is TGCGCCAGCATTGAAGTCGCGGCGGGGGCCACCGGGGAGCTGTTTTTT.

This sequence joins TRBV10-3 and TRBJ2-7, with 9 bases fitting TRBD1. CDR1 and CDR2 (germline): ENHRY, SYGVKD. The V segment lost 4 bases and the J segment 6 bases; nucleotides outside the gene matches: 4. The CDR3 spans 13 residues. The CDR3 sequence is CAISVDRGIEQYV. CDR3 DNA: TGTGCCATCAGTGTGGACAGGGGCATCGAGCAGTACGTC.

The chain is built from TRBV20-1 and TRBJ2-4; 12 nucleotides agree with TRBD2. The CDR3 sequence is 17 residues long. Germline V lookup: CDR1 DFQATT, CDR2 SNEGSKA (reference sequence). With V trimmed by 7 bases and J by 0 bases, 10 bases remained unmatched. The CDR3 loop is CSVLTSGGPLAKNIQYF. The CDR3 region has the DNA TGCAGTGTCTTGACTAGCGGGGGACCCTTAGCCAAAAACATTCAGTACTTC.

The rearrangement uses TRBV7-9 and TRBJ2-7; 12 positions agree with TRBD2. Per the germline V gene, CDR1 is SEHNR and CDR2 is FQNEAQ (reference sequence). Trimming took 4 bases from V and 3 from J; bases not matched to a gene: 7. The CDR3 loop spans 16 amino acids. The CDR3 spells CASSSGLAGQLYEQYF. The CDR3 bases are TGTGCCAGCAGCTCGGGACTAGCGGGTCAACTCTACGAGCAGTACTTC.

The rearrangement joins TRBV9 to TRBJ2-4, with a weak D call TRBD1 (6 bases). V was shortened by 0 bases and J by 1 base, with 8 bases between the two germline ends. The CDR3 totals 15 residues. Per the germline V gene, CDR1 is SGDLS and CDR2 is YYNGEE. The CDR3 loop is CASSVAGAAKNIQYF. CDR3 nucleotides: TGTGCCAGCAGCGTAGCAGGGGCGGCCAAAAACATTCAGTACTTC.

This clonotype was detected once. The chain has TRBV7-6 and TRBJ1-2; tentative D call: TRBD1 (6 bases). Germline V gene data show CDR1 as SGHVS and CDR2 as FNYEAQ. V was pared by 5 bases and J by 0 bases, with 16 bases between. CDR3 length: 16 amino acids. As DNA, the CDR3 is TGTGCCAGCAGCGCGACAGGACGGGGATCTAACTATGGCTACACCTTC. Translation gives CASSATGRGSNYGYTF.

V gene TRBV7-9 combines with J gene TRBJ2-1, with 8 bases matching TRBD1. The CDR3 has 14 amino acids. V trimming: 6 bases; J trimming: 6 bases; junction bases outside the gene matches: 7. CDR1 SEHNR and CDR2 FQNEAQ come from the germline V gene (reference sequence). The CDR3 bases are TGTGCCAGCAGTACCACTACAGGGGGCAATGAGCAGTTCTTC. Its protein is CASSTTTGGNEQFF. Drawing the rest from reference TRBV7-9 and TRBJ2-1, the complete variable domain is DTGVSQNPRHKITKRGQNVTFRCDPISEHNRLYWYRQTLGQGPEFLTYFQNEAQLEKSRLLSDRFSAERPKGSFSTLEIQRTEQGDSAMYLCASSTTTGGNEQFFGPGTRLTVL.

In the case of this clonotype: This clone may be a read error of a much larger clone one base away. The chain combines TRBV7-8 with TRBJ1-5; D call uncertain. This CDR3 has 14 amino acids. Germline assignment: CDR1 SGHVS and CDR2 FQNEAQ. The CDR3 region has the DNA TGTGCCAGCAGCTTAGCGGGTTTATATCAGCTCCAGCATTTT. Protein: CASSLAGLYQLQHF.

This clonotype was counted many times. Here the CDR3 reads CASSQGVKRGFSETQYF. The CDR3 DNA reads as TGCGCCAGCAGCCAAGGGGTAAAGCGGGGGTTCTCGGAGACCCAGTACTTC. This chain connects TRBV4-3 to TRBJ2-5; 8 bases align to TRBD2. Germline values: CDR1 LGHNA, CDR2 YSLEER. Unmatched junction bases numbered 12, after V lost 1 base and J lost 5 bases. The CDR3 runs 17 residues.